Sequencing of this T cell receptor (beta chain) was carried out in a study of cytomegalovirus exposure and HLA in healthy donors. CDR1 MGHRA and CDR2 YSYEKL come from the germline V gene. This CDR3 is 16 amino acids long. The V end was cut by 2 bases, the J end by 0 bases, with 10 bases between. Use of 60 Vbeta and 13 Jbeta primers characterized the PCR. Generated by immunoSEQ multiplex PCR, the TCRdb table keeps only in-frame clones and is missing some. Here the sample spans about 170,000 clones, approximately 80% being singletons. Sequencing input: PBMCs. The origin of this receptor is a woman under 30 in good health and CMV-seronegative. The chain carries TRBV4-1 and TRBJ2-2; D not certain. CDR3 DNA sequence: TGCGCCAGCAGCCAACTATCAACCACGAACACCGGGGAGCTGTTTTTT. Its translation is CASSQLSTTNTGELFF.